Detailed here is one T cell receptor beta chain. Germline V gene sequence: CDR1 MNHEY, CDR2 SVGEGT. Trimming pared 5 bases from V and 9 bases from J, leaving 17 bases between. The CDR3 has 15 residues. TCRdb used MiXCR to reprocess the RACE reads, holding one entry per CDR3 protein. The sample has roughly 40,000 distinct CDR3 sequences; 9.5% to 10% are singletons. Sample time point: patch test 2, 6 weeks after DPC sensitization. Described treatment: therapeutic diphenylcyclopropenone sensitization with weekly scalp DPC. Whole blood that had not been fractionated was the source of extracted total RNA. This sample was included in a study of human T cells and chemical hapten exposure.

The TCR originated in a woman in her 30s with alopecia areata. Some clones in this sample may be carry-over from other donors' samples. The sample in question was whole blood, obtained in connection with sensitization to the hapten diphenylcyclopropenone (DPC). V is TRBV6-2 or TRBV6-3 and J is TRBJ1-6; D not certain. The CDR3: CASSPGFLRISPLHF. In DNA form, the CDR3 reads TGTGCCAGCAGTCCGGGCTTCCTTAGAATTTCACCCCTCCACTTT.